This T cell receptor (beta chain) was captured by sequencing in a study of control samples from healthy donors and cancer patients. The CDR3 loop spans 17 amino acids. CDR1 SGHDT and CDR2 YYEEEE come from the germline V gene. Trimming stripped 2 bases from V and 2 bases from J, with 17 bases between. Produced via immunoSEQ multiplex PCR; TCRdb's table is partial and in-frame only. The sample shows some 190,000 clones, 90% to 95% of them seen only once. The sequencing input was blood. The chain couples TRBV5-6 to TRBJ2-4; a possible D gene is TRBD1 (5 bases). This receptor was obtained from a young man in good health. The CDR3 nucleotides read TGTGCCAGCAGCTTTGACAGAAAAGGGATAACCAAAAACATTCAGTACTTC. It codes for CASSFDRKGITKNIQYF.